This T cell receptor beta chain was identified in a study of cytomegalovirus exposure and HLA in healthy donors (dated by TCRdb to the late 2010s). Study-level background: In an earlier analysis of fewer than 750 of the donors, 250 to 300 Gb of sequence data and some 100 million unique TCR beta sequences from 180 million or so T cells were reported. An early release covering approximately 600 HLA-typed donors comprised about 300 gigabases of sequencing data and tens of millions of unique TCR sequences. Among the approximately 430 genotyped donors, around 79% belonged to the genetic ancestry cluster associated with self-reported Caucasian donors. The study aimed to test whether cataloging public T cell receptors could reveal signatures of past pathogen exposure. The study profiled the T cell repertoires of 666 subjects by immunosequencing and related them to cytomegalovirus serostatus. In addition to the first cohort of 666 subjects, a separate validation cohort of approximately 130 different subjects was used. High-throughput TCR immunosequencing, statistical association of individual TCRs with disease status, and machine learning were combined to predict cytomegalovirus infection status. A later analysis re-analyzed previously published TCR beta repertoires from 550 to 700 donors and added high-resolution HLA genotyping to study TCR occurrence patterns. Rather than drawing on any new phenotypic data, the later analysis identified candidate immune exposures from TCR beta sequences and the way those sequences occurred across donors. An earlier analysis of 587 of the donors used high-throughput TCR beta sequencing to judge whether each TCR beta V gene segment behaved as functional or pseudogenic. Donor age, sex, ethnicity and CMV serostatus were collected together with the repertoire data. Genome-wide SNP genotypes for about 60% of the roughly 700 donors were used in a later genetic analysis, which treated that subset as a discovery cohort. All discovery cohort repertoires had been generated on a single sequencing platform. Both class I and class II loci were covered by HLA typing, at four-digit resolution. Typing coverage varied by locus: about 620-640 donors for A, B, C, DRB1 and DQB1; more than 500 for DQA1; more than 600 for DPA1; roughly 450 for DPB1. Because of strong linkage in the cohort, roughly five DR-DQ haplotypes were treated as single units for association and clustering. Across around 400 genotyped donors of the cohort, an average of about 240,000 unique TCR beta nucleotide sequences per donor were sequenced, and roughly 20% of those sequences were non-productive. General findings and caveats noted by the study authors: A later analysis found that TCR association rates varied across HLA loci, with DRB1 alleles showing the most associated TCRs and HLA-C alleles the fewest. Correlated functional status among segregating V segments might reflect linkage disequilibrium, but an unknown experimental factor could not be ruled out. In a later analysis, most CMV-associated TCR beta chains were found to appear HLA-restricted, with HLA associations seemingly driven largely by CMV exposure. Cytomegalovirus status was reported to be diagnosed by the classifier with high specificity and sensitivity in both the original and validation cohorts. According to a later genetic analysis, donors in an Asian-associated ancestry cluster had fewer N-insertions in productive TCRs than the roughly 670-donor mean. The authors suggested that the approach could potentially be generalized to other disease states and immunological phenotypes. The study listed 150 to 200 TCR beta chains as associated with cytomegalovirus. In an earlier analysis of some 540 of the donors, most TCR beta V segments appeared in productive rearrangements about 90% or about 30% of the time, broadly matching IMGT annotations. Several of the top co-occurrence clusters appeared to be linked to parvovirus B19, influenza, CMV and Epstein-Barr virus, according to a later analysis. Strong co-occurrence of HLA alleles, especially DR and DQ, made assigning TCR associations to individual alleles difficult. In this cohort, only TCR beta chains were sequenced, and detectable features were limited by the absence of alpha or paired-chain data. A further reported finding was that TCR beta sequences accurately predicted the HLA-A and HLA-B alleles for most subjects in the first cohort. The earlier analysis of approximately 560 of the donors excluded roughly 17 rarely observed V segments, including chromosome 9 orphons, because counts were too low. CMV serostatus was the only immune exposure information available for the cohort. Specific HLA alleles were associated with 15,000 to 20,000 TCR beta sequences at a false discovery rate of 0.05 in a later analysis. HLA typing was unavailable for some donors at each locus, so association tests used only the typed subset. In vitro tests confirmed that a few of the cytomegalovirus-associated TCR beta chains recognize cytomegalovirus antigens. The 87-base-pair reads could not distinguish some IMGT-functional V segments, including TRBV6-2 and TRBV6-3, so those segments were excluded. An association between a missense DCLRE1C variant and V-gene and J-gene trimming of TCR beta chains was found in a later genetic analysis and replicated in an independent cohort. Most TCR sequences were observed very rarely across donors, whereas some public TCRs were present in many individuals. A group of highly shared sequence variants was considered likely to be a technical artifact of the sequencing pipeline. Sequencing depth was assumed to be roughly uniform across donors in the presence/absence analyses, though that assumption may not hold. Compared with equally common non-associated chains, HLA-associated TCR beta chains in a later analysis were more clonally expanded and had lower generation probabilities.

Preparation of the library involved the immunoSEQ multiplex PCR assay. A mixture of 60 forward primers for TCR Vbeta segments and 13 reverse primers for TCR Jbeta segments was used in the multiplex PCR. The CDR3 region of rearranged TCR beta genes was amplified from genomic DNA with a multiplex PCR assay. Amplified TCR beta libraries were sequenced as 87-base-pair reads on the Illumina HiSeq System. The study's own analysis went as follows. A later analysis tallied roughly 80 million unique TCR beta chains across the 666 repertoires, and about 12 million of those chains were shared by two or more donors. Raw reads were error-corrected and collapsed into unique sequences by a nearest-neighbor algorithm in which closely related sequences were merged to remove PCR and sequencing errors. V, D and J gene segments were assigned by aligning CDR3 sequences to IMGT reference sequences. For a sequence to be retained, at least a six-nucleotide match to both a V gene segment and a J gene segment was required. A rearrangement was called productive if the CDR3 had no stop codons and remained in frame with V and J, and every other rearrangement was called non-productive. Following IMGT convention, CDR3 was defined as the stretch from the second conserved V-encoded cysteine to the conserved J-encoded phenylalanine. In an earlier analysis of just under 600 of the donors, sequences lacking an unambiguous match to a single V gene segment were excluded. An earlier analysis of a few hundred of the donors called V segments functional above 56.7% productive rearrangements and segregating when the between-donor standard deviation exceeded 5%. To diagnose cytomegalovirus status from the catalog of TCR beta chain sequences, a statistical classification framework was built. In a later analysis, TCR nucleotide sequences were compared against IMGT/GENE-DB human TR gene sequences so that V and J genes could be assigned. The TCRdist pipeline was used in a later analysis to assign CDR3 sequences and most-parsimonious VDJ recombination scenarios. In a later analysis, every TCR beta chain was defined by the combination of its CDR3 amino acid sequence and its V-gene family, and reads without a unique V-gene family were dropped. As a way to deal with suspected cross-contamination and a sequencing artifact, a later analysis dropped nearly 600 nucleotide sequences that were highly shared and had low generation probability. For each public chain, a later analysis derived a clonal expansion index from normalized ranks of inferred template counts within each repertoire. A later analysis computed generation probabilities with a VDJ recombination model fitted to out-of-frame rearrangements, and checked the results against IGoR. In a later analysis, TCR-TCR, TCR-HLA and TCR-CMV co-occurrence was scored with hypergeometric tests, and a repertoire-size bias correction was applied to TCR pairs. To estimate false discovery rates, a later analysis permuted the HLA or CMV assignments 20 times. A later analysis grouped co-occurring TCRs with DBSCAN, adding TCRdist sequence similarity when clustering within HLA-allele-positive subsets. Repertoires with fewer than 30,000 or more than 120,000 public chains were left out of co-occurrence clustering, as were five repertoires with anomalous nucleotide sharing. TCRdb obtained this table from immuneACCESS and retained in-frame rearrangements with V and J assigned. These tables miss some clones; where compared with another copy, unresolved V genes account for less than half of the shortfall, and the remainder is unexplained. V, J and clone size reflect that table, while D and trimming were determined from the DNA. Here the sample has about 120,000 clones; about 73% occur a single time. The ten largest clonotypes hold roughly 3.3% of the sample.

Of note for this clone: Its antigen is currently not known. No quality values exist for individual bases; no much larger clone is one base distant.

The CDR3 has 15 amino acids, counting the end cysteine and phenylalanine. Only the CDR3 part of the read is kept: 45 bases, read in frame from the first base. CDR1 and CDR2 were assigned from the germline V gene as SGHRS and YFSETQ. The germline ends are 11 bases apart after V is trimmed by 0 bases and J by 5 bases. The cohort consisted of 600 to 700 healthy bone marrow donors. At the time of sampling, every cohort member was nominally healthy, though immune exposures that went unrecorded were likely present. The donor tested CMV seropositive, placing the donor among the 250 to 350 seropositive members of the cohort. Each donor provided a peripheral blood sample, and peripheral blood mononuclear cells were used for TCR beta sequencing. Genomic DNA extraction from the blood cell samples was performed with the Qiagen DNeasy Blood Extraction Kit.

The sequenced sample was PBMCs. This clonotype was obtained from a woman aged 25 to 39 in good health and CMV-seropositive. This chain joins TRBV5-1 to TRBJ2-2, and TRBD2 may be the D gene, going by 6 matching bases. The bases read TGCGCCAGCAGCTTGGTGGGGGGAAGAACCGGGGAGCTGTTTTTT. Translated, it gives CASSLVGGRTGELFF.